These 10 T cell receptor beta chains were all obtained from the same sample, sequenced in a study of Ad26.COV2.S vaccination and SARS-CoV-2 variants. Treatment denoted: roughly 20 received Ad26.COV2.S at low or high dose, single or two shots; about 5 received placebo; per-sample allocation not given. Specimen acquisition occurred on day 63 following the initial vaccine or placebo injection. Sequenced by immunoSEQ multiplex PCR; TCRdb stores in-frame clones only, minus some. The repertoire has some 400,000 clones, around 89% of them found once; the top ten carry 1.9%. Source: peripheral blood, taken in a trial of Ad26.COV2.S vaccine versus placebo. These receptors were taken from a person between 18 and 59 years old who received the Ad26.COV2.S COVID-19 vaccine or a placebo.

This sequence joins TRBV5-6 and TRBJ1-6; TRBD1 matches 9 bases. The CDR3 length is 14 residues. V was clipped by 4 bases and J by 6 bases; unmatched bases: 2. Looked up from germline, CDR1 is SGHDT and CDR2 is YYEEEE. The CDR3 nucleotides read TGTGCCAGCAGCCCGGGACAGGGTAATTCACCCCTCCACTTT. This codes for CASSPGQGNSPLHF.

The chain has TRBV19 and TRBJ2-1, with D tentatively TRBD1 (5 bases). Germline CDR1 LNHDA, CDR2 SQIVND (reference sequence). V lost 6 bases to trimming and J lost 8 bases, with 14 bases between them. This CDR3 has 13 amino acids. CDR3: CASSLLREDEQFF. Here the CDR3 DNA reads TGTGCCAGTAGCCTTCTCAGGGAAGATGAGCAGTTCTTC.

CDR3 coding DNA: TGTGCCTGGACCCCCCCTAACAATGAGCAGTTCTTC. It is translated as CAWTPPNNEQFF. The rearrangement links TRBV30 to TRBJ2-1; D ambiguous. CDR1 is GTSNPN, CDR2 SVGIG, per germline (reference sequence). V lost 4 bases and J lost 5, with 9 bases in between. The CDR3 is made up of 12 amino acids.

The genes are TRBV7-9 and TRBJ1-4; the D gene is possibly TRBD1 (5 bases). V lost 8 bases to trimming and J lost 5 bases, with 12 bases between them. The CDR3 has 13 amino acids. Germline V lookup: CDR1 SEHNR, CDR2 FQNEAQ (reference sequence). The CDR3 region is CASRGRANEKLFF. CDR3 nucleotides: TGTGCCAGCCGCGGCAGGGCGAATGAAAAACTGTTTTTT.

The V and J genes are TRBV27 and TRBJ1-1; D possibly corresponds to TRBD1 (5 bases). Germline-derived CDR1 and CDR2 are MNHEY and SMNVEV (reference sequence). V was shortened by 0 bases and J by 8 bases, with 16 bases between the two germline ends. The CDR3 has 15 amino acids. The CDR3 nucleotides read TGTGCCAGCAGTTTATCCCTCGGGACGGTGGGGGAAGCTTTCTTT. This encodes CASSLSLGTVGEAFF.

V is TRBV7-9 and J is TRBJ1-5; TRBD1 might be the D (6 bases). The CDR3 covers 14 residues. The V gene lost 4 bases and the J gene lost 4 bases, with 11 bases spanning the gap. Germline V gene sequence: CDR1 SEHNR, CDR2 FQNEAQ (reference sequence). The chain's CDR3 is CASSSTGRNQPQHF. As DNA, the CDR3 is TGTGCCAGCAGCTCCACAGGGAGGAATCAGCCCCAGCATTTT.

J is TRBJ2-2 and V is TRBV6-8; 8 bases are a match to TRBD2. CDR1 is MNHGY and CDR2 is SAAAGT in the germline V gene. The V and J ends lost 6 bases and 7 bases, in that order; junction bases with no gene match: 13. The CDR3 covers 16 residues. CDR3 protein: CASSRKRELGCGELFF. The CDR3 nucleotides read TGTGCCAGCAGCCGAAAGCGGGAGCTGGGATGCGGGGAGCTGTTTTTT.

For this clone: The identical CDR3 is also encoded by other nucleotide sequences in the sample. The genes are TRBV5-1 and TRBJ1-2; 7 bases line up with TRBD1. In germline, CDR1 is SGHRS, CDR2 YFSETQ. The V and J ends lost 0 bases and 3 bases, in that order; junction bases with no gene match: 2. The CDR3 loop spans 14 amino acids. The CDR3 protein is CASSLGQGDYGYTF. As DNA, the CDR3 is TGCGCCAGCAGCTTGGGACAGGGCGACTATGGCTACACCTTC.

The chain has TRBV12-3 or TRBV12-4 and TRBJ2-1; D gene uncertain. The V end was cut by 6 bases, the J end by 5 bases, with 8 bases between. The length of the CDR3 is 12 residues. The CDR3 is CASRAPDNEQFF. The CDR3, as DNA: TGTGCCAGCAGGGCGCCCGACAATGAGCAGTTCTTC.

The genes are TRBV9 and TRBJ2-3; 7 bases fit TRBD1. The germline V gene has CDR1 SGDLS and CDR2 YYNGEE. The CDR3 is made up of 15 amino acids. V lost 3 bases to trimming and J lost 2 bases; unmatched junction nucleotides: 6. The CDR3 loop is CASSDRDSATDTQYF. In DNA, the CDR3 is TGTGCCAGCAGCGACCGGGACAGCGCCACAGATACGCAGTATTTT.